Following are 32 T cell receptor beta chains from one sample sequenced in a study of cytomegalovirus exposure and HLA in healthy donors. With 60 Vbeta and 13 Jbeta primers, the PCR was carried out. Sequencing used immunoSEQ multiplex PCR; TCRdb keeps in-frame clones, though not all of them. This sample yields 150,000 or so clones, of which more than 70% are seen a single time; roughly 7.8% belongs to the top ten. The sample consisted of PBMCs. The origin of the receptors is a woman in her 40s in good health and CMV-seropositive.

The rearrangement links TRBV11-1 to TRBJ1-3, with 8 nucleotides matching TRBD1. This CDR3 region has 15 residues. Unmatched junction bases numbered 7, after V lost 5 bases and J lost 4 bases. From germline, CDR1 is SGHAT and CDR2 FQDESV (reference sequence). CDR3 sequence (DNA): TGTGCCAGCAGCCGGACGACAGGGGAAGGAAACACCATATATTTT. Its protein product is CASSRTTGEGNTIYF.

The rearrangement uses TRBV7-9 and TRBJ1-4, with 7 bases aligning to TRBD1. In germline, CDR1 is SEHNR, CDR2 FQNEAQ (reference sequence). The CDR3 length is 14 residues. Unmatched junction bases numbered 5, after V lost 5 bases and J lost 5 bases. For the CDR3, the DNA is TGTGCCAGCAGCCCCGGACAGGACAATGAAAAACTGTTTTTT. This encodes CASSPGQDNEKLFF.

This clone was detected only once. Written as DNA, the CDR3 is TGCGCCAGCAGAGATTACAACACAGGGGGCTCACCCCTCCACTTT. This sequence encodes CASRDYNTGGSPLHF. The chain uses TRBV10-2 and TRBJ1-6, with TRBD1 matching over 9 bases. This CDR3 has 15 amino acids. Germline lookup yields CDR1 WSHSY and CDR2 SAAADI. The V and J ends lost 6 bases and 10 bases, in that order; junction bases with no gene match: 10.

The CDR3 coding sequence is TGTGCCAGCAGCGTCGAGGACAGGGAGAACAATCAGCCCCAGCATTTT. Translated: CASSVEDRENNQPQHF. V gene TRBV9 combines with J gene TRBJ1-5; 8 bases are a match to TRBD1. Germline lookup yields CDR1 SGDLS and CDR2 YYNGEE. This CDR3 is built from 16 residues. J lost 3 bases, V lost 2 bases, and 7 bases had no gene match.

The chain links TRBV5-1 to TRBJ2-5; 8 bases align to TRBD2. J lost 4 bases, V lost 0 bases, and 11 bases had no gene match. The germline gives CDR1 SGHRS, CDR2 YFSETQ. The CDR3 covers 17 residues. CDR3: CASSLAMGGRIGETQYF. CDR3 in DNA: TGCGCCAGCAGCTTGGCCATGGGCGGGAGGATCGGAGAGACCCAGTACTTC.

V usage is TRBV28 and J usage is TRBJ2-5, with D perhaps TRBD1 (5 bases). V gave up 1 base and J gave up 1 base, with 7 bases separating them. Germline assignment: CDR1 MDHEN and CDR2 SYDVKM. CDR3 length equals 14 residues. Here the CDR3 reads CASSLFQGQETQYF. CDR3 bases: TGTGCCAGCAGTTTATTCCAGGGCCAAGAGACCCAGTACTTC.

The J gene is TRBJ2-3, the V gene TRBV14, with 8 nucleotides matching TRBD1. The CDR3 totals 15 residues. V lost 3 bases to trimming and J lost 8 bases; unmatched junction nucleotides: 10. Germline V gene lookup returns CDR1 SGHDN and CDR2 FVKESK. CDR3 amino acids: CASSHPGQGRGTQYF. The CDR3, as DNA: TGTGCCAGCAGCCATCCCGGACAGGGAAGGGGTACGCAGTATTTT.

The chain carries TRBV19 and TRBJ2-2; 8 bases align to TRBD1. The germline gives CDR1 LNHDA, CDR2 SQIVND (reference sequence). The V gene end was trimmed by 5 bases and the J gene end by 5 bases; junction bases not matched to a gene: 10. The CDR3 consists of 16 residues. The CDR3 reads CASSESRGRSTGELFF. As DNA, the CDR3 is TGTGCCAGTAGTGAGTCCAGGGGGCGATCTACCGGGGAGCTGTTTTTT.

This clone was seen just once. The V gene is TRBV7-9, the J gene TRBJ2-1; possibly TRBD2 for D (5 bases). CDR1 and CDR2 (germline): SEHNR, FQNEAQ (reference sequence). V gave up 2 bases and J gave up 8 bases, with 16 bases separating them. The CDR3 is made up of 15 amino acids. CDR3 DNA sequence: TGTGCCAGCAGCTTAACGCGACGGGAAGTGGATGAGCAGTTCTTC. Protein: CASSLTRREVDEQFF.

V is TRBV28 and J is TRBJ2-7; 8 bases match TRBD1. Trimming took 6 bases from V and 9 from J; bases not matched to a gene: 13. Germline V gene lookup returns CDR1 MDHEN and CDR2 SYDVKM. The length of the CDR3 is 14 residues. The CDR3 sequence is CASSLDRGAGVQYF. As DNA, the CDR3 is TGTGCCAGCAGCTTAGACAGGGGAGCCGGGGTGCAGTACTTC.

The CDR3 reads CATSRNLLARETQYF. CDR3 coding DNA: TGTGCCACCAGCAGAAACTTACTAGCACGGGAGACCCAGTACTTC. The chain recombines TRBV15 with TRBJ2-5; D might be TRBD2 (6 bases). Trimming removed 2 bases at V and 5 bases at J, with 15 bases between. Germline CDR1 LNHNV, CDR2 YYDKDF (reference sequence). The CDR3 runs to 15 residues.

The V and J genes are TRBV5-1 and TRBJ1-3, with 8 bases lining up with TRBD1. CDR1 is SGHRS and CDR2 is YFSETQ in the germline V gene. The CDR3 contains 13 residues. Losses at the gene ends were 4 bases for V and 4 bases for J; bases not matched to a gene: 1. DNA of the CDR3: TGCGCCAGCAGCACAGGGGGAGGAAACACCATATATTTT. It yields the protein CASSTGGGNTIYF.

The genes are TRBV28 and TRBJ2-2; 7 bases line up with TRBD2. CDR1 is MDHEN, CDR2 SYDVKM, per germline. J gave up 6 bases and V 7 bases, and 8 bases lay outside the gene matches. The CDR3 is made up of 14 amino acids. As DNA, the CDR3 is TGTGCCAGCAAGCCTGGCGGGAGACCCGGGGAGCTGTTTTTT. Encoded protein: CASKPGGRPGELFF.

The chain uses TRBV11-2 and TRBJ2-3; 8 nucleotides agree with TRBD2. V dropped 5 bases and J dropped 3; count of bases not matched to a gene: 7. The germline V gene has CDR1 SGHAT and CDR2 FQNNGV. The CDR3 is made up of 15 amino acids. The CDR3 coding sequence is TGTGCCAGCAGCCACAGCGGGAGAAGGACAGATACGCAGTATTTT. It encodes CASSHSGRRTDTQYF.

This clone has a handful of counts. The chain recombines TRBV14 with TRBJ2-1, with 9 nucleotides matching TRBD2. The CDR3 extends over 16 amino acids. V lost 2 bases, J lost 3 bases, and 5 bases stayed unmatched. Germline lookup yields CDR1 SGHDN and CDR2 FVKESK. The CDR3 reads CASSQLAGDRYNEQFF. The DNA of the CDR3 is TGTGCCAGCAGCCAATTAGCGGGAGATCGCTACAATGAGCAGTTCTTC.

V is TRBV6-5 and J is TRBJ2-5; tentative D call: TRBD1 (5 bases). The J call may be faulty, since TRBJ2-7 better matches the DNA end. CDR1 MNHEY and CDR2 SVGAGI come from the germline V gene. The CDR3 runs 15 residues. The CDR3 region has the DNA TGTGCCAGCAGTTACTCGAGTAGACAGATTTACGAGCAGTACTTC. It yields the protein CASSYSSRQIYEQYF.

CDR3 coding DNA: TGTGCCAGCAGTGTGATCCGAACTAGCGGTAGCGAGCAGTACTTC. It yields the protein CASSVIRTSGSEQYF. The rearrangement links TRBV6-1 to TRBJ2-7; TRBD2 matches 8 bases. Losses at the gene ends were 4 bases for V and 6 bases for J; bases not matched to a gene: 11. This CDR3 is 15 amino acids long. Germline V gene sequence: CDR1 MNHNS, CDR2 SASEGT.

The chain uses TRBV4-1 and TRBJ2-1, with 7 bases fitting TRBD2. V shed 5 bases, J shed 1 base, and the junction held 5 bases outside the gene matches. This CDR3 is built from 15 residues. Germline V gene sequence: CDR1 MGHRA, CDR2 YSYEKL. As DNA, the CDR3 is TGCGCCAGCAGCTTCGAGGGAGGGTCCTACAATGAGCAGTTCTTC. It encodes CASSFEGGSYNEQFF.

V gene TRBV28 combines with J gene TRBJ2-7, with 7 bases fitting TRBD1. V lost 8 bases, J lost 1 base, and 20 bases stayed unmatched. Germline V gene data show CDR1 as MDHEN and CDR2 as SYDVKM. The length of the CDR3 is 18 residues. CDR3 coding DNA: TGTGCCAGCGTGGGGACAGCACTTGTTAGAGGTGGGTCCTACGAGCAGTACTTC. This codes for CASVGTALVRGGSYEQYF.

The chain carries TRBV7-3 and TRBJ2-7, with D perhaps matching TRBD1 (5 bases). CDR3 length equals 14 residues. Germline V gives CDR1 SGHTA, CDR2 FQGTGA. V shed 2 bases and J shed 3 bases, with 11 bases lying between them. The DNA for the CDR3 is TGTGCCAGCAGCTTACAGGGCGGTTACTACGAGCAGTACTTC. Protein sequence: CASSLQGGYYEQYF.

The CDR3 spells CASSVVGTTYNEQFF. As DNA, the CDR3 is TGTGCCAGCAGCGTCGTGGGGACTACCTACAATGAGCAGTTCTTC. The V call is TRBV9, the J call TRBJ2-1; the match to TRBD2 covers 7 bases. This CDR3 is 15 amino acids long. The junction had 4 bases not matched to a gene; V was cut back by 2 bases and J by 2 bases. Germline V lookup: CDR1 SGDLS, CDR2 YYNGEE.

The chain joins TRBV28 to TRBJ2-7; D might be TRBD1 (6 bases). The CDR3 spans 18 residues. The V and J ends lost 4 bases and 0 bases respectively, with 22 bases between them. Germline V gene data show CDR1 as MDHEN and CDR2 as SYDVKM. The CDR3 reads CASSSQWSGAQGSYEQYF. The CDR3 nucleotides are TGTGCCAGCAGTTCCCAGTGGTCAGGGGCTCAGGGCTCCTACGAGCAGTACTTC.

The chain recombines TRBV6-1 with TRBJ1-3; D not resolved. This CDR3 region has 15 residues. Germline assignment: CDR1 MNHNS and CDR2 SASEGT. V shed 7 bases and J shed 0 bases, with 13 bases lying between them. The DNA of the CDR3 is TGTGCCAGCAAACGGGATCAGAGCTCTGGAAACACCATATATTTT. This gives the protein CASKRDQSSGNTIYF.

The gene calls are TRBV5-1 and TRBJ2-3, with 8 bases identical to TRBD2. Germline assignment: CDR1 SGHRS and CDR2 YFSETQ. The V gene end was trimmed by 0 bases and the J gene end by 3 bases; junction bases not matched to a gene: 3. This CDR3 has 15 residues. The CDR3 region is CASSLAAGDTDTQYF. DNA for the CDR3: TGCGCCAGCAGCTTGGCAGCGGGAGATACAGATACGCAGTATTTT.

In DNA, the CDR3 is TGCGCCAGCAGCTTGCAGGCGGGAGGGCCAGATACGCAGTATTTT. It yields the protein CASSLQAGGPDTQYF. The rearrangement joins TRBV5-1 to TRBJ2-3, with 9 bases aligning to TRBD2. V gave up 1 base and J gave up 4 bases; unmatched junction bases: 4. The length of the CDR3 is 15 residues. The V gene's germline CDR1 is SGHRS and CDR2 YFSETQ.

This clone was counted only a few times. The chain carries TRBV28 and TRBJ1-2; D remains unclear. Trimming pared 3 bases from V and 8 bases from J, leaving 10 bases between. The CDR3 has 12 amino acids. Per germline, CDR1 MDHEN and CDR2 SYDVKM. CDR3 sequence: CASSLSGSGYTF. CDR3 sequence (DNA): TGTGCCAGCAGTTTGTCGGGGTCGGGCTACACCTTC.

This chain's CDR3 is CASSEYSSGANVLTF. The CDR3 nucleotides are TGCGCCAGCAGTGAGTACAGCTCTGGGGCCAACGTCCTGACTTTC. The chain recombines TRBV10-2 with TRBJ2-6; no reliable D call. Germline CDR1 reads WSHSY; CDR2 reads SAAADI. CDR3 length equals 15 residues. V was clipped by 1 base and J by 0 bases, with 4 bases between them.

This clone occurred once. The genes are TRBV5-1 and TRBJ1-2; 7 bases are a match to TRBD1. V shed 3 bases, J shed 7 bases, and the junction held 6 bases outside the gene matches. Per germline, CDR1 SGHRS and CDR2 YFSETQ. CDR3 length: 13 amino acids. As DNA, the CDR3 is TGCGCCAGCAGCTCGGGGACAGTACTTGGCTACACCTTC. This translates into CASSSGTVLGYTF.

The gene calls are TRBV2 and TRBJ2-7; D might be TRBD2 (6 bases). The V and J ends lost 5 bases and 1 base respectively, with 15 bases between them. From germline, CDR1 is SNHLY and CDR2 FYNNEI. This CDR3 spans 15 amino acids. CDR3 in amino acids: CASSPEGWSSYEQYF. In DNA form, the CDR3 reads TGTGCCAGCAGTCCGGAGGGTTGGTCTTCCTACGAGCAGTACTTC.

The chain combines TRBV28 with TRBJ2-1; possible D gene TRBD2, 5 bases. CDR3 length equals 16 residues. V was trimmed by 1 base and J by 2 bases, leaving 12 bases between them. Germline CDR1 and CDR2: MDHEN and SYDVKM. The DNA of the CDR3 is TGTGCCAGCAGTTTATACGGGAAGGCAGCCTACAATGAGCAGTTCTTC. Protein product: CASSLYGKAAYNEQFF.

V and J are TRBV11-3 and TRBJ2-1, with a tentative D call TRBD2 (5 bases). V was shortened by 1 base and J by 0 bases, with 10 bases between the two germline ends. The length of the CDR3 is 16 residues. The V gene's germline CDR1 is SGHNT and CDR2 YENEEA. CDR3 nucleotide sequence: TGTGCCAGCAGCTTAGGTGGGGAGAACTCCTACAATGAGCAGTTCTTC. This gives the protein CASSLGGENSYNEQFF.

This clone turned up a few times. V usage is TRBV6-1 and J usage is TRBJ2-7; D possibly corresponds to TRBD1 (5 bases). The length of the CDR3 is 12 residues. From germline, CDR1 is MNHNS and CDR2 SASEGT. The V end was cut by 7 bases, the J end by 4 bases, with 11 bases between. This CDR3 reads CASTLTEYEQYF. The CDR3, as DNA: TGTGCCAGCACCCTGACAGAATACGAGCAGTACTTC.